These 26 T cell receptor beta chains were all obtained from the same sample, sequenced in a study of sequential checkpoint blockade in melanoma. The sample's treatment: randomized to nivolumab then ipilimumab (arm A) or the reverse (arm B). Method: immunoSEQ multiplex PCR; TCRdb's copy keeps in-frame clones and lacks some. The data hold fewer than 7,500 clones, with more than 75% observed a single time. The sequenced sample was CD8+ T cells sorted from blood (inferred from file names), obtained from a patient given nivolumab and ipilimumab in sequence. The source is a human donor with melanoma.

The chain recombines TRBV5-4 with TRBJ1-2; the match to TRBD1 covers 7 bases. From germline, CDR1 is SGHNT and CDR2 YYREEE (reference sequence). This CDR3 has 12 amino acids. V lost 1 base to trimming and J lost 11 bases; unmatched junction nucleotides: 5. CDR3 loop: CASSLIRGLYTF. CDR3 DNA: TGTGCCAGCAGCTTGATCAGGGGGTTATACACCTTC.

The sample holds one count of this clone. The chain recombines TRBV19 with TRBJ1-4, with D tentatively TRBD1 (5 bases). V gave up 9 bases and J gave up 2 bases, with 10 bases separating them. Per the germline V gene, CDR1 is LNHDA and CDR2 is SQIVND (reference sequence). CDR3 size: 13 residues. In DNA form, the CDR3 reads TGTGCCAGCTCAGGGTGGACTAATGAAAAACTGTTTTTT. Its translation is CASSGWTNEKLFF.

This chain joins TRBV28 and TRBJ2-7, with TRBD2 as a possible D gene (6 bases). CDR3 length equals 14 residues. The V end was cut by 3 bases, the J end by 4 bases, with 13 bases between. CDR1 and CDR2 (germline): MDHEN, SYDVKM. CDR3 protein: CASSFGRELYEQYF. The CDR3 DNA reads TGTGCCAGCAGTTTTGGACGGGAGCTTTACGAGCAGTACTTC.

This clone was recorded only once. The CDR3 is CASSPFPSRKSYEQYF. CDR3 nucleotides: TGTGCCAGCAGCCCATTCCCTAGCAGGAAATCCTACGAGCAGTACTTC. The chain uses TRBV7-2 and TRBJ2-7; D may be TRBD2 (5 bases). V lost 5 bases and J lost 1, with 18 bases in between. Per germline, CDR1 SGHTA and CDR2 FQGNSA. CDR3 length: 16 amino acids.

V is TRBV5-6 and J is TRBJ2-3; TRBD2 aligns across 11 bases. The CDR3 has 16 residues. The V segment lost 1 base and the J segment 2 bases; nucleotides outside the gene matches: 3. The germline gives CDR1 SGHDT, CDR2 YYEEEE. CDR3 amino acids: CASSLPSGRPTDTQYF. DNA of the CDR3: TGTGCCAGCAGCTTGCCTAGCGGGAGGCCCACAGATACGCAGTATTTT.

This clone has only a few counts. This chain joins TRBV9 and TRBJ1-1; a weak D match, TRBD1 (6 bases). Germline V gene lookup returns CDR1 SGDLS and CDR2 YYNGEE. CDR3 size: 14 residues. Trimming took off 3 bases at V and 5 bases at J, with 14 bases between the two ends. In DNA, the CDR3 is TGTGCCAGCAGCGATGATGGGCAGGGGACTGAAGCTTTCTTT. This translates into CASSDDGQGTEAFF.

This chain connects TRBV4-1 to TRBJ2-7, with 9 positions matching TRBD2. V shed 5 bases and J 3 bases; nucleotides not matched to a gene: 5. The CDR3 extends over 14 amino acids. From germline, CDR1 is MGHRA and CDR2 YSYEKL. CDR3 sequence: CASSSLTSGYEQYF. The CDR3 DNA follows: TGCGCCAGCAGCTCCCTGACTAGCGGCTACGAGCAGTACTTC.

The CDR3 loop reads CASSYSNRGEQYF. Written as DNA, the CDR3 is TGTGCCAGCAGTTACTCGAACAGGGGAGAGCAGTACTTC. The V and J genes are TRBV6-5 and TRBJ2-7; 7 bases fit TRBD1. CDR3 length: 13 amino acids. V lost 0 bases, J lost 7 bases, and 3 bases stayed unmatched. From germline, CDR1 is MNHEY and CDR2 SVGAGI.

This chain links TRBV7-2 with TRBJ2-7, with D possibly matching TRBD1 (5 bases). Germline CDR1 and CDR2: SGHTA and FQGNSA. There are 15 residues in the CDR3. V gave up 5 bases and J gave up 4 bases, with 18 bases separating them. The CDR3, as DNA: TGTGCCAGCAGCCTTGGTGCAGGGCCCGAATACGAGCAGTACTTC. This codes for CASSLGAGPEYEQYF.

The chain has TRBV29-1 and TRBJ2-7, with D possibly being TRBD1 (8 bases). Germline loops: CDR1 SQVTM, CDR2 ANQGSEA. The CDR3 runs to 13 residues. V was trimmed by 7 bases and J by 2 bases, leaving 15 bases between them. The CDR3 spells CSAQGGVTYEQYF. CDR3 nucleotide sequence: TGCAGCGCACAGGGGGGGGTCACCTACGAGCAGTACTTC.

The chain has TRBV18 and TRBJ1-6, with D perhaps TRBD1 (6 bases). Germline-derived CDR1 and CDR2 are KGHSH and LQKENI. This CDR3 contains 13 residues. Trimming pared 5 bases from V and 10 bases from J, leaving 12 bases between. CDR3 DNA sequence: TGTGCCAGCTCAGACGAGGGGGTGTCACCCCTCCACTTT. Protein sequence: CASSDEGVSPLHF.

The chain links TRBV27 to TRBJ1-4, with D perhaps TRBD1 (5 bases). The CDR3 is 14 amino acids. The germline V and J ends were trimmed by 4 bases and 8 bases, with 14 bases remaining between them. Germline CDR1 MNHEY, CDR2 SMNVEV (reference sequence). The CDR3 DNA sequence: TGTGCCAGCAGTTCCCCGGGACGGGGGGAAAAACTGTTTTTT. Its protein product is CASSSPGRGEKLFF. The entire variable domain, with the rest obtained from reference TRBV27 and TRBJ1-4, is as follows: EAQVTQNPRYLITVTGKKLTVTCSQNMNHEYMSWYRQDPGLGLRQIYYSMNVEVTDKGDVPEGYKVSRKEKRNFPLILESPSPNQTSLYFCASSSPGRGEKLFFGSGTQLSVL.

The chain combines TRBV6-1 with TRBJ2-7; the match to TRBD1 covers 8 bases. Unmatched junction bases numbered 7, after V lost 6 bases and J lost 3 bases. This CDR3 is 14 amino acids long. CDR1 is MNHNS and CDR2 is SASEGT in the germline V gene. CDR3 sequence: CASSPGQGLYEQYF. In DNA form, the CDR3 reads TGTGCCAGCAGCCCCGGACAGGGACTCTACGAGCAGTACTTC.

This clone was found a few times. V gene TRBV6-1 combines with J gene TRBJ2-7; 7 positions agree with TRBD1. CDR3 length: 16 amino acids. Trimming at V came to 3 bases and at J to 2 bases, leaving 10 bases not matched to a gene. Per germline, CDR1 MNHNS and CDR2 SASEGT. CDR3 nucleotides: TGTGCCAGCAGTGAGCGACAGGGCTCACTGCCCTACGAGCAGTACTTC. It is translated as CASSERQGSLPYEQYF.

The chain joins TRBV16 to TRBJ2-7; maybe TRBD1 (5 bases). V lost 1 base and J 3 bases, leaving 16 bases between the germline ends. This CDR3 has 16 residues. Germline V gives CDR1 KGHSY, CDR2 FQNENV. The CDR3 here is CASSQLAHDRFYEQYF. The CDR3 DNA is TGTGCCAGCAGCCAATTGGCTCACGACAGATTCTACGAGCAGTACTTC.

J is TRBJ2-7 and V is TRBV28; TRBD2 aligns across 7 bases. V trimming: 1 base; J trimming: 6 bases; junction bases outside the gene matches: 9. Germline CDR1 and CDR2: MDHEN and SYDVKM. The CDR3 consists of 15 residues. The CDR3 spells CASSLLPRGGSEQYF. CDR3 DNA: TGTGCCAGCAGTTTATTACCCCGGGGAGGGAGCGAGCAGTACTTC.

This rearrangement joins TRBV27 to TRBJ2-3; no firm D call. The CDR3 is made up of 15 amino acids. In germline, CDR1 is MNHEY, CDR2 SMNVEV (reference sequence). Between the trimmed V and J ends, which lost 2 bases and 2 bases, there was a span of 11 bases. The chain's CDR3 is CASSLVARPTDTQYF. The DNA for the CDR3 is TGTGCCAGCAGTTTAGTGGCTAGACCCACAGATACGCAGTATTTT.

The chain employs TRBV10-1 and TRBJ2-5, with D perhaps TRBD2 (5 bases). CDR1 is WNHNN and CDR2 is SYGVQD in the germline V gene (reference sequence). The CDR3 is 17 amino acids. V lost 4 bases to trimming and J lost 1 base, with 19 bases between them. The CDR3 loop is CASSGGGTQPVQETQYF. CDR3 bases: TGCGCCAGCAGTGGTGGAGGAACGCAGCCGGTCCAAGAGACCCAGTACTTC.

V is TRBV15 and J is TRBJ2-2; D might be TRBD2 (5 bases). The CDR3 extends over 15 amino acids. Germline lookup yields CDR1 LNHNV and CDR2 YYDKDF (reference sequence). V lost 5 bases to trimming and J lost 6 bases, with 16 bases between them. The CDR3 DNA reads TGTGCCACCAGCGGAACCCTCCGGGGTTCCGGGGAGCTGTTTTTT. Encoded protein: CATSGTLRGSGELFF.

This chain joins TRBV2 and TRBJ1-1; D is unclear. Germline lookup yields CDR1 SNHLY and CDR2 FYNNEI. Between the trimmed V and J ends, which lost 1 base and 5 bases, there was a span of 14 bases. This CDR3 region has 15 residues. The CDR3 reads CASSEVAGRGTEAFF. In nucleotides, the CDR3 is TGTGCCAGCAGTGAAGTGGCGGGCCGGGGTACTGAAGCTTTCTTT.

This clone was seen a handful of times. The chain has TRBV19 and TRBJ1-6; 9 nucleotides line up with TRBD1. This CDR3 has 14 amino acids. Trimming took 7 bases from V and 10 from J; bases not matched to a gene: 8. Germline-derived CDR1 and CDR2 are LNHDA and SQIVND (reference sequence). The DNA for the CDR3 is TGTGCCAGTACCCCTGGGACAGGGAGCTCACCCCTCCACTTT. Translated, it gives CASTPGTGSSPLHF. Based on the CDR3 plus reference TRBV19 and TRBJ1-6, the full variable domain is DGGITQSPKYLFRKEGQNVTLSCEQNLNHDAMYWYRQDPGQGLRLIYYSQIVNDFQKGDIAEGYSVSREKKESFPLTVTSAQKNPTAFYLCASTPGTGSSPLHFGNGTRLTVT.

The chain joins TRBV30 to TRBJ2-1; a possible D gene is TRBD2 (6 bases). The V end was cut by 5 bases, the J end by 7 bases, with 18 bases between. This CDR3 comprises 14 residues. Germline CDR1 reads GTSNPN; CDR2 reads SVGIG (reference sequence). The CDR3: CAWVRWEEKNEQFF. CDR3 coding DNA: TGTGCCTGGGTTCGGTGGGAGGAGAAAAATGAGCAGTTCTTC.

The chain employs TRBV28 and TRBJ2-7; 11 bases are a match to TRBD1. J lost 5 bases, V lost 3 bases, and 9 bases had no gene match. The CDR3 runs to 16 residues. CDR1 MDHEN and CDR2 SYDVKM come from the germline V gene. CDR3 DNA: TGTGCCAGCAGTTTCACCGTGGGACAGGGGGAGAACGAGCAGTACTTC. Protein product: CASSFTVGQGENEQYF.

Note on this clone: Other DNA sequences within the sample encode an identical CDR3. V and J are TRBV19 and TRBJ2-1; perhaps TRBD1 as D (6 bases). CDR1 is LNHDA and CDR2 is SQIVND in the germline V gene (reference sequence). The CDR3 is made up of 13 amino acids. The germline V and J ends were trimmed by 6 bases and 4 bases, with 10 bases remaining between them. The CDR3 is CASSPGAYNEQFF. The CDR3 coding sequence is TGTGCCAGTAGCCCAGGGGCTTACAATGAGCAGTTCTTC. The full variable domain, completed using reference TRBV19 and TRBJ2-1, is DGGITQSPKYLFRKEGQNVTLSCEQNLNHDAMYWYRQDPGQGLRLIYYSQIVNDFQKGDIAEGYSVSREKKESFPLTVTSAQKNPTAFYLCASSPGAYNEQFFGPGTRLTVL.

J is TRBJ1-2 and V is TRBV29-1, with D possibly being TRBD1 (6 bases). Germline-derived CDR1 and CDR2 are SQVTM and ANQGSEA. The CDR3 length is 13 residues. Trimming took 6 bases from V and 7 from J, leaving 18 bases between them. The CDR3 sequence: CSVDPGGGFGYTF. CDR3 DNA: TGCAGCGTGGACCCCGGGGGGGGCTTTGGCTACACCTTC.

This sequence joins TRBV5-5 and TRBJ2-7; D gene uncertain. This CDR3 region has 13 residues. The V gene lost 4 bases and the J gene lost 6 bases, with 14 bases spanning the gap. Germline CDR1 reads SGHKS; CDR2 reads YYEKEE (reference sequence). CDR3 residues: CASSPPDPGEQYF. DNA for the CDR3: TGTGCCAGCAGCCCCCCCGATCCGGGCGAGCAGTACTTC.